Following are 8 T cell receptor beta chains from one sample sequenced in a study of cytomegalovirus exposure and HLA in healthy donors. PCR involved 60 Vbeta and 13 Jbeta primers. Repertoires were generated with immunoSEQ multiplex PCR, while TCRdb's copy carries only in-frame clones and drops some. Of approximately 110,000 clones listed, 69% were seen once; the top ten hold about 5.7%. The sample was PBMCs. Source of these receptors: a woman between 70 and 85 years old in good health and CMV-seropositive.

The rearrangement links TRBV19 to TRBJ2-7; D remains unclear. The V gene lost 1 base and the J gene lost 2 bases, with 6 bases spanning the gap. Germline V gene lookup returns CDR1 LNHDA and CDR2 SQIVND (reference sequence). The CDR3 loop spans 13 amino acids. This chain's CDR3 is CASSIGQAYEQYF. CDR3 nucleotides: TGTGCCAGTAGTATAGGCCAGGCCTACGAGCAGTACTTC.

The chain joins TRBV11-3 to TRBJ2-7, with a possible D match to TRBD2 (5 bases). Trimming stripped 1 base from V and 5 bases from J, with 9 bases between. CDR1 is SGHNT and CDR2 is YENEEA in the germline V gene. This CDR3 region has 13 residues. The CDR3 sequence is CASSLGLAHEQYF. In nucleotides, the CDR3 is TGTGCCAGCAGCTTAGGGCTAGCCCACGAGCAGTACTTC.

The CDR3 sequence: CASSDIWGSGGVGEQFF. In nucleotides, the CDR3 is TGTGCCAGCAGTGATATCTGGGGTAGCGGGGGGGTGGGTGAGCAGTTCTTC. This rearrangement joins TRBV5-6 to TRBJ2-1; 11 bases match TRBD2. V dropped 5 bases and J dropped 9; count of bases not matched to a gene: 16. The CDR3 consists of 17 residues. Per germline, CDR1 SGHDT and CDR2 YYEEEE.

Only a few counts were recorded for this clone. The V and J genes are TRBV23-1 and TRBJ1-2, with 10 bases matching TRBD1. TRBV23-1 is labeled an ORF, and its function is uncertain. The CDR3 has 14 amino acids. The V and J ends lost 7 bases and 6 bases, in that order; junction bases with no gene match: 8. The CDR3 nucleotides are TGCGCCAGCACGTGCAGGACAGGGGGGAATGGCTACACCTTC. This sequence encodes CASTCRTGGNGYTF.

This clone was detected only a few times. V and J are TRBV2 and TRBJ2-5; tentative D call: TRBD1 (5 bases). Germline V CDR1 and CDR2: SNHLY, FYNNEI. Trimming shortened V by 4 bases and J by 5 bases, and 14 bases separated the two germline ends. The CDR3 has 14 residues. The CDR3 protein is CASSAQAGFETQYF. CDR3 DNA: TGTGCCAGCAGTGCCCAGGCAGGGTTTGAGACCCAGTACTTC.

This clone was detected once. The chain links TRBV5-1 to TRBJ1-4, with 8 positions matching TRBD1. This CDR3 contains 16 residues. The junction had 5 bases not matched to a gene; V was cut back by 3 bases and J by 1 base. Looked up from germline, CDR1 is SGHRS and CDR2 is YFSETQ. The DNA for the CDR3 is TGCGCCAGCAGCTCCGGACAGGGCGGAACTAATGAAAAACTGTTTTTT. Its protein is CASSSGQGGTNEKLFF.

The CDR3, as DNA: TGTGCCAGCTCACCAAAGCGAGAGGGTGGCCAGCCCCAGCATTTT. It specifies CASSPKREGGQPQHF. The V gene is TRBV18, the J gene TRBJ1-5, with unresolved D. Germline loops: CDR1 KGHSH, CDR2 LQKENI. The CDR3 has 15 residues. V shed 2 bases and J shed 7 bases, with 15 bases lying between them. The full variable domain, its missing parts supplied by reference TRBV18 and TRBJ1-5, is NAGVMQNPRHLVRRRGQEARLRCSPMKGHSHVYWYRQLPEEGLKFMVYLQKENIIDESGMPKERFSAEFPKEGPSILRIQQVVRGDSAAYFCASSPKREGGQPQHFGDGTRLSIL.

This chain connects TRBV9 to TRBJ2-1, with 12 bases lining up with TRBD1. The CDR3 has 15 residues. V was clipped by 1 base and J by 7 bases; unmatched bases: 3. The germline V gene has CDR1 SGDLS and CDR2 YYNGEE. The CDR3 loop reads CASSVSGQGANEQFF. In DNA, the CDR3 is TGTGCCAGCAGCGTATCGGGACAGGGGGCGAATGAGCAGTTCTTC.